The next 17 T cell receptor beta chains were all read from a single sample in a study of blood T cell repertoires in COVID-19. Sequencing was performed with immunoSEQ multiplex PCR; in TCRdb, only in-frame clones are kept and a portion is missing. This sample has 57,000 or so clones; approximately 83% occur once, and the top ten carry about 14%. Sequences were obtained from peripheral blood. The receptors here all came from a human donor in a cohort sampled during active COVID-19.

The J gene is TRBJ2-7, the V gene TRBV25-1; D may be TRBD1 (6 bases). Germline values: CDR1 MGHDK, CDR2 SYGVNS. The germline V and J ends were trimmed by 7 bases and 12 bases, with 25 bases remaining between them. The CDR3 extends over 14 amino acids. This chain's CDR3 is CASTRDRPNMKLYF. As DNA, the CDR3 is TGTGCCAGCACCCGAGACAGGCCCAATATGAAGCTGTACTTC.

V usage is TRBV5-6 and J usage is TRBJ1-5; TRBD1 is a possible D gene (6 bases). Trimming removed 4 bases from V and 3 bases from J, with 14 bases in between. The germline gives CDR1 SGHDT, CDR2 YYEEEE. This CDR3 is 15 amino acids long. CDR3: CASSLRGGNNQPQHF. CDR3 sequence (DNA): TGTGCCAGCAGCCTAAGGGGGGGCAACAATCAGCCCCAGCATTTT. Full variable domain (outside the CDR3, taken from reference TRBV5-6 and TRBJ1-5): DAGVTQSPTHLIKTRGQQVTLRCSPKSGHDTVSWYQQALGQGPQFIFQYYEEEERQRGNFPDRFSGHQFPNYSSELNVNALLLGDSALYLCASSLRGGNNQPQHFGDGTRLSIL.

The rearrangement uses TRBV11-3 and TRBJ2-7; 8 bases are shared with TRBD1. J gave up 5 bases and V 6 bases, and 6 bases lay outside the gene matches. The CDR3 covers 13 residues. CDR1 is SGHNT, CDR2 YENEEA, per germline. CDR3 nucleotides: TGTGCCAGCAGATCGGGACAGGATAACGAGCAGTACTTC. Its translation is CASRSGQDNEQYF.

The rearrangement joins TRBV9 to TRBJ1-6; TRBD1 matches at 7 bases. Per germline, CDR1 SGDLS and CDR2 YYNGEE. The CDR3 has 17 residues. V shed 3 bases, J shed 6 bases, and the junction held 12 bases outside the gene matches. For the CDR3, the DNA is TGTGCCAGCAGCGCGGCGATTGGACAGGAGATTAATTCACCCCTCCACTTT. Translated, it gives CASSAAIGQEINSPLHF.

The V call is TRBV7-8, the J call TRBJ2-7, with 13 positions matching TRBD2. With 1 base clipped from V and 6 bases from J, the junction kept 9 bases outside the gene matches. The CDR3 extends over 17 amino acids. Germline values: CDR1 SGHVS, CDR2 FQNEAQ. CDR3 protein: CASSLELAGGPGGEQYF. The CDR3 DNA reads TGTGCCAGCAGCTTAGAACTAGCGGGAGGGCCCGGTGGCGAGCAGTACTTC.

The genes are TRBV5-1 and TRBJ1-3; D uncertain. Germline V gives CDR1 SGHRS, CDR2 YFSETQ. The V end was cut by 2 bases, the J end by 1 base, with 10 bases between. CDR3 length: 15 residues. The CDR3, as DNA: TGCGCCAGCAGCTTCGGGTGGGAGTCTGGAAACACCATATATTTT. Residues: CASSFGWESGNTIYF.

The V call is TRBV6-5, the J call TRBJ2-7; TRBD2 aligns across 8 bases. Germline V CDR1 and CDR2: MNHEY, SVGAGI. V gave up 0 bases and J gave up 5 bases; unmatched junction bases: 6. The CDR3 is made up of 15 amino acids. The CDR3 DNA sequence: TGTGCCAGCAGTTACTCCAGGCTAGCGGGTAACGAGCAGTACTTC. This gives the protein CASSYSRLAGNEQYF.

V and J are TRBV5-1 and TRBJ1-2; the match to TRBD1 covers 7 bases. Germline V gene data show CDR1 as SGHRS and CDR2 as YFSETQ. The CDR3 length is 15 residues. J gave up 7 bases and V 0 bases, and 9 bases lay outside the gene matches. The CDR3 here is CASSLAPGGRIGYTF. The CDR3 coding sequence is TGCGCCAGCAGCTTGGCACCAGGGGGGCGAATTGGCTACACCTTC.

The rearrangement joins TRBV6-6 to TRBJ2-1, with D perhaps matching TRBD2 (5 bases). From germline, CDR1 is MNHNY and CDR2 SVGAGI (reference sequence). CDR3 length: 13 residues. The chain's CDR3 is CATGGSVGNEQFF. The CDR3 coding sequence is TGTGCGACCGGAGGAAGTGTGGGCAATGAGCAGTTCTTC.

This rearrangement joins TRBV28 to TRBJ1-2; D may be TRBD1 (6 bases). Germline CDR1 MDHEN, CDR2 SYDVKM. Trimming took off 7 bases at V and 7 bases at J, with 16 bases between the two ends. There are 13 residues in the CDR3. The CDR3 nucleotides read TGTGCCAGCATTCGGGCGGGGGCGTTTGGCTACACCTTC. Translation: CASIRAGAFGYTF.

This rearrangement joins TRBV3-1 (or the pseudogene TRBV3-2) to TRBJ1-2; TRBD1 matches 8 bases. J lost 4 bases, V lost 0 bases, and 10 bases had no gene match. CDR3 length equals 17 residues. The V gene's germline CDR1 is LGHDT and CDR2 YNNKEL (reference sequence). The CDR3 loop reads CASSQDRVQGAGYGYTF. CDR3 nucleotides: TGTGCCAGCAGCCAAGATCGGGTTCAGGGGGCGGGCTATGGCTACACCTTC.

The chain is built from TRBV15 and TRBJ2-3, with 10 bases that match TRBD1. This CDR3 spans 12 amino acids. Germline CDR1 is LNHNV and CDR2 is YYDKDF (reference sequence). V dropped 11 bases and J dropped 6; count of bases not matched to a gene: 5. The CDR3 is CAVGQGVDTQYF. Here the CDR3 DNA reads TGTGCCGTAGGACAGGGGGTTGATACGCAGTATTTT.

The chain recombines TRBV19 with TRBJ1-1; D gene uncertain. From germline, CDR1 is LNHDA and CDR2 SQIVND (reference sequence). CDR3 length: 17 residues. Trimming left V 0 bases short and J 1 base short, with 15 bases between. This CDR3 reads CASSIDRSWGGNTEAFF. The CDR3 DNA is TGTGCCAGTAGTATAGATCGCTCATGGGGAGGGAACACTGAAGCTTTCTTT. The full variable domain, rest sourced from reference TRBV19 and TRBJ1-1, is DGGITQSPKYLFRKEGQNVTLSCEQNLNHDAMYWYRQDPGQGLRLIYYSQIVNDFQKGDIAEGYSVSREKKESFPLTVTSAQKNPTAFYLCASSIDRSWGGNTEAFFGQGTRLTVV.

The chain carries TRBV7-9 and TRBJ2-3; D might be TRBD1 (5 bases). Germline lookup yields CDR1 SEHNR and CDR2 FQNEAQ (reference sequence). The CDR3 has 13 amino acids. Between the trimmed V and J ends, which lost 8 bases and 9 bases, there was a span of 18 bases. CDR3 DNA sequence: TGTGCCAGCCTTTTTGGGGCGGTACAGACGCAGTATTTT. It is translated as CASLFGAVQTQYF.

The chain couples TRBV19 to TRBJ1-2, with TRBD1 matching over 8 bases. Germline trimming cut 7 bases from V and 4 bases from J; bases unmatched to any gene: 20. This CDR3 spans 18 amino acids. CDR1 and CDR2 from the germline V gene are LNHDA and SQIVND (reference sequence). The CDR3 DNA reads TGTGCCAGTATAACCCAAGCTGGACAGGGCGTCCCGTTCTATGGCTACACCTTC. Protein: CASITQAGQGVPFYGYTF.

This chain joins TRBV6-6 and TRBJ2-4, with a possible D match to TRBD2 (6 bases). This CDR3 spans 16 amino acids. Germline V gives CDR1 MNHNY, CDR2 SVGAGI (reference sequence). The V end was cut by 6 bases, the J end by 2 bases, with 17 bases between. The CDR3 is CASRREGRRTKNIQYF. The CDR3 DNA sequence: TGTGCCAGCAGGCGAGAAGGGAGGAGGACCAAAAACATTCAGTACTTC.

V gene TRBV7-2 combines with J gene TRBJ1-3, with TRBD1 as a possible D gene (6 bases). This CDR3 contains 13 residues. The germline gives CDR1 SGHTA, CDR2 FQGNSA. The ends were cut back, 6 bases at V and 7 bases at J, with 13 bases in the middle. In nucleotides, the CDR3 is TGTGCCAGCAGTTCCAACAGGGACAACACCATATATTTT. It is translated as CASSSNRDNTIYF.